The present entry profiles one T cell receptor (beta chain) with its context. This sample is part of a study of T cells expressing NK-cell markers. Study context: The study drew TCR beta repertoires from sorted CD3+CD56+NKG2C+, CD3+CD56+NKG2C- and CD3+CD56-NKG2C+ T cells.

Beta-chain TCR cDNA was generated via 5'RACE template switching with UMIs. TCRdb processed the 5' RACE reads again and assigns one entry to each CDR3 protein, with no DNA. The sample has roughly 180,000 distinct CDR3 sequences, and its top ten clones hold 18%. Germline V gives CDR1 DFQATT, CDR2 SNEGSKA (reference sequence). This CDR3 contains 16 residues. Material for sequencing was blood T cells: a sorted CD56 or NKG2C T cell subset, CD4+ or CD8+ T cells, or bulk PBMC T cells (not recorded which). The sequence derives from a woman between 18 and 70 years old in good health. The chain combines TRBV20-1 with TRBJ2-1; TCRdb names TRBD1, which stays unverified in the absence of DNA. CDR3 loop: CSARFAGTSVLNEQFF.